This T cell receptor (beta chain) was retrieved from a study of early T cells in non-severe SARS-CoV-2 infection. Whole-study results and caveats: Matching results from VDJdb favored anti-spike CD8 responses, leaving private and CD4 specificities undetected.

This clonotype appeared many times. The antigen is not known. Attachment of unique molecular identifiers to individual cDNA molecules was performed. TCRdb re-called the 5' RACE reads with MiXCR, one entry per CDR3 protein. The data contain tens of thousands of distinct CDR3 sequences, less than 4.5% of them singletons. The CDR3 loop spans 14 amino acids. After removal of 4 bases from V and 1 base from J, the junction contained 3 bases not matched to a gene. Germline V gene lookup returns CDR1 DFQATT and CDR2 SNEGSKA (reference sequence). The chain is built from TRBV20-1 and TRBJ2-2, with TRBD2 identical over 7 bases. The source is an adult who was a healthcare worker with PCR-confirmed SARS-CoV-2 infection or an uninfected control (not recorded which). Sequenced sample: whole blood. CDR3 sequence reads: CSAITSVNTGELFF. The CDR3 DNA reads as TGCAGTGCTATTACTAGCGTGAACACCGGGGAGCTGTTTTTT.